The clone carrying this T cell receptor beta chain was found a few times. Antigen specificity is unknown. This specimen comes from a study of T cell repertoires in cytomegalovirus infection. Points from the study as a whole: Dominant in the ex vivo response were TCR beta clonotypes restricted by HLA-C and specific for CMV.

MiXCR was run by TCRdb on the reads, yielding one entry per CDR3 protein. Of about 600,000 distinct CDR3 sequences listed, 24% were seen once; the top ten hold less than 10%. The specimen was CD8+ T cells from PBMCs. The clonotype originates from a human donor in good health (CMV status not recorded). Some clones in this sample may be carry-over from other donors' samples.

This CDR3 is CASSLSAGSRGNSYNEQFF. CDR3 DNA sequence: TGTGCCAGCAGTTTATCGGCGGGTAGTCGGGGGAACTCCTACAATGAGCAGTTCTTC. The chain uses TRBV27 and TRBJ2-1, with D perhaps matching TRBD2 (6 bases). CDR3 length: 19 residues. Trimming took 0 bases from V and 0 from J, leaving 18 bases between them. From germline, CDR1 is MNHEY and CDR2 SMNVEV (reference sequence).